This TCR beta chain was obtained from a study of T-cell reconstitution after alpha-beta-depleted transplantation in children. This CDR3 has 18 residues. Germline CDR1 SGHDT, CDR2 YYEEEE. Trimming left V 0 bases short and J 10 bases short, with 23 bases between. Unique molecular identifiers were used in preparing the TCRbeta library. TCRdb recomputed calls from the PCR reads with MiXCR, one row per CDR3 protein. The sample lists roughly 200,000 distinct CDR3 sequences, about 15% occurring once. This sequence joins TRBV5-6 and TRBJ1-6; D perhaps matches TRBD1 (6 bases). The receptor was isolated from a human donor who donated a stem cell graft to a child with acute lymphoblastic leukemia. This sample comprised PBMCs from the stem cell graft donor, obtained from the stem cell graft. The CDR3 nucleotides are TGTGCCAGCAGCTTGGGGACCACAGGGTACGGGATGGGATCACCCCTCCACTTT. It codes for CASSLGTTGYGMGSPLHF. The variable domain in full, completed from reference TRBV5-6 and TRBJ1-6, reads DAGVTQSPTHLIKTRGQQVTLRCSPKSGHDTVSWYQQALGQGPQFIFQYYEEEERQRGNFPDRFSGHQFPNYSSELNVNALLLGDSALYLCASSLGTTGYGMGSPLHFGNGTRLTVT.